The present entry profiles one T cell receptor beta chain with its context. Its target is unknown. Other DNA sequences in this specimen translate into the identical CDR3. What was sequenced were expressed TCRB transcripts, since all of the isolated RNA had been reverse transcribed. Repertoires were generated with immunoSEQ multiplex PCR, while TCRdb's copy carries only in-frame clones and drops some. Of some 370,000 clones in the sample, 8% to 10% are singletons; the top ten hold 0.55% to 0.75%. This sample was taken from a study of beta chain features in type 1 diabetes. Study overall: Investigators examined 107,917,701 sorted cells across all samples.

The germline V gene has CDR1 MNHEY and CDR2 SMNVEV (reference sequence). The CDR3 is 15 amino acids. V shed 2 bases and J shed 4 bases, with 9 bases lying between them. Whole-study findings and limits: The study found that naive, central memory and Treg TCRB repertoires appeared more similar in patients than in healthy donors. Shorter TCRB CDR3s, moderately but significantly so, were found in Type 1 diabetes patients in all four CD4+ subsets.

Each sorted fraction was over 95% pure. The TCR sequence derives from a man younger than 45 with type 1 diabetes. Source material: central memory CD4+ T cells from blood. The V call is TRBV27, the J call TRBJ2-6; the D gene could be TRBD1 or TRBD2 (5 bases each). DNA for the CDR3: TGTGCCAGCAGTTTAAAAGGGACCGGGGCCAACGTCCTGACTTTC. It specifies CASSLKGTGANVLTF. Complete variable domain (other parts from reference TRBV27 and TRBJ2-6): EAQVTQNPRYLITVTGKKLTVTCSQNMNHEYMSWYRQDPGLGLRQIYYSMNVEVTDKGDVPEGYKVSRKEKRNFPLILESPSPNQTSLYFCASSLKGTGANVLTFGAGSRLTVL.